The sample holds one count of the clone carrying this TCR beta chain. Some clones are missing from TCRdb's copy, which holds only in-frame ones; the method was immunoSEQ multiplex PCR. There are roughly 62,000 clones in the sample; 94% occur only once, and roughly 1.7% lies in the top ten. There are 13 residues in the CDR3. Trimming shortened V by 4 bases and J by 4 bases, and 10 bases separated the two germline ends. Germline loops: CDR1 SNHLY, CDR2 FYNNEI. Treatment specified: preoperative locoregional IRX-2 cytokine immunotherapy. Preoperative locoregional IRX-2 cytokine immunotherapy was tested in the phase Ib source study. This sample was taken from a study of preoperative IRX-2 immunotherapy in early breast cancer.

The rearrangement joins TRBV2 to TRBJ1-1; TRBD1 might be the D (5 bases). The receptor's source is a human donor with breast cancer. The sample was acquired from a patient treated with IRX-2 immunotherapy. The CDR3 DNA reads as TGTGCCAGCAGTGGGGGACCCGGCACTGAAGCTTTCTTT. Its translation: CASSGGPGTEAFF.